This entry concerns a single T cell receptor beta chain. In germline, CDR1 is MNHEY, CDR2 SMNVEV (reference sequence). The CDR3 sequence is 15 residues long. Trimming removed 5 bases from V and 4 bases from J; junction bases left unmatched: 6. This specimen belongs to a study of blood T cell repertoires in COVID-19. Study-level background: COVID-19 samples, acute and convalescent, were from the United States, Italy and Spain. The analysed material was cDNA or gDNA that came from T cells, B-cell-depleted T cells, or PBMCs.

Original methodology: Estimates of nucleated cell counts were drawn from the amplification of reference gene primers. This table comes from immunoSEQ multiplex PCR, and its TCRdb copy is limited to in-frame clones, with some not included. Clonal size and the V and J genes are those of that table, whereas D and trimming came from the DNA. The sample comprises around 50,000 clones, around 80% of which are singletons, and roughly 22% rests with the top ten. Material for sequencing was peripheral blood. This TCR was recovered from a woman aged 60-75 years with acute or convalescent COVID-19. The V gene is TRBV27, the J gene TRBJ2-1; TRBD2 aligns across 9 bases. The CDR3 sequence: CASSPSGGPYNEQFF. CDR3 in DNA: TGTGCCAGCAGTCCCAGCGGGGGGCCGTACAATGAGCAGTTCTTC.